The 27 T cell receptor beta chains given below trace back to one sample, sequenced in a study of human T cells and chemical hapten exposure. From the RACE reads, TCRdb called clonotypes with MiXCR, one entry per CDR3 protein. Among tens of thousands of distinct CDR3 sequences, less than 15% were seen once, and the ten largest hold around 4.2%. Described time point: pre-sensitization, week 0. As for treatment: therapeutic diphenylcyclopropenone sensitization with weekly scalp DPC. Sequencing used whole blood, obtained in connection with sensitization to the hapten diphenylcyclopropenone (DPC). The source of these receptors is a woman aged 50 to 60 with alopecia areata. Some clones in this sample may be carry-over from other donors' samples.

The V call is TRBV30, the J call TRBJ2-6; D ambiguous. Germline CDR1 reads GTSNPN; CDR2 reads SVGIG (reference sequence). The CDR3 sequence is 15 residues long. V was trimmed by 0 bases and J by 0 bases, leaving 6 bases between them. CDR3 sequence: CAWSVGFSGANVLTF. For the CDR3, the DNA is TGTGCCTGGAGTGTCGGTTTCTCTGGGGCCAACGTCCTGACTTTC.

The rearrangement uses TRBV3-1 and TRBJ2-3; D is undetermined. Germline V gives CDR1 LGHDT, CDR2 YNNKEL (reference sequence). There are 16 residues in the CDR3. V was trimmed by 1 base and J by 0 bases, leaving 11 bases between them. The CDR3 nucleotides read TGTGCCAGCAGCCAAGTCGGCGACCTCAGCACAGATACGCAGTATTTT. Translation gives CASSQVGDLSTDTQYF.

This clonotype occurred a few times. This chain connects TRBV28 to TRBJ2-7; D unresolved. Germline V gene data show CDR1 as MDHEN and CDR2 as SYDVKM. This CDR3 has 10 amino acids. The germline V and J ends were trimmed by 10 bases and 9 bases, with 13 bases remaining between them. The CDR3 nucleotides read TGTGCCACCAGCAGTTTAGGGCAGTACTTC. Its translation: CATSSLGQYF.

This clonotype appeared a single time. CDR3 in amino acids: CASRHPGELFF. In DNA form, the CDR3 reads TGTGCCAGCAGACACCCCGGGGAGCTGTTTTTT. The genes are TRBV11-2 and TRBJ2-2; D is unclear. The CDR3 length is 11 residues. V lost 6 bases to trimming and J lost 6 bases, with 5 bases between them. Germline-derived CDR1 and CDR2 are SGHAT and FQNNGV. The variable domain in full, completed from reference TRBV11-2 and TRBJ2-2, reads EAGVAQSPRYKIIEKRQSVAFWCNPISGHATLYWYQQILGQGPKLLIQFQNNGVVDDSQLPKDRFSAERLKGVDSTLKIQPAKLEDSAVYLCASRHPGELFFGEGSRLTVL.

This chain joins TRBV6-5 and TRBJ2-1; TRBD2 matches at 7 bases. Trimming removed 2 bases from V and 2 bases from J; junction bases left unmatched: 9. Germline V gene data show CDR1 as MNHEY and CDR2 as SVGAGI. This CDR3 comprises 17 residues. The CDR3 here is CASSYKSSGHAYNEQFF. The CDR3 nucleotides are TGTGCCAGCAGTTACAAATCTAGCGGCCATGCCTACAATGAGCAGTTCTTC.

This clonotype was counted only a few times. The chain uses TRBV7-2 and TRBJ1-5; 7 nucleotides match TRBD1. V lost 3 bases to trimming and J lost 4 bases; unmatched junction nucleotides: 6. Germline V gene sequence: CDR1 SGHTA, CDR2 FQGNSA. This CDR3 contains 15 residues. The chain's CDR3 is CASSFSGRGNQPQHF. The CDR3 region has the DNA TGTGCCAGCAGCTTTAGCGGCAGGGGGAATCAGCCCCAGCATTTT.

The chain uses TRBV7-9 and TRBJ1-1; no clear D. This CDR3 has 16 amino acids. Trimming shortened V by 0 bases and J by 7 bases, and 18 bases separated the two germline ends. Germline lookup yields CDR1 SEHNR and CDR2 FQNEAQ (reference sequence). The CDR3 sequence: CASSLAPAVAIGEAFF. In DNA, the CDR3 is TGTGCCAGCAGCTTAGCTCCGGCAGTTGCTATCGGTGAAGCTTTCTTT.

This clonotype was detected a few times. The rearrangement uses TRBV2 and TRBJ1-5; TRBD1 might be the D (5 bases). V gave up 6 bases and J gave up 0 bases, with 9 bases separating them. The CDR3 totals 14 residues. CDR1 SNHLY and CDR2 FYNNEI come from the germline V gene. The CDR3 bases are TGTGCCAGCAGGGACACAGGTAGCAATCAGCCCCAGCATTTT. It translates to CASRDTGSNQPQHF. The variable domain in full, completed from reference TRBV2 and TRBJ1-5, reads EPEVTQTPSHQVTQMGQEVILRCVPISNHLYFYWYRQILGQKVEFLVSFYNNEISEKSEIFDDQFSVERPDGSNFTLKIRSTKLEDSAMYFCASRDTGSNQPQHFGDGTRLSIL.

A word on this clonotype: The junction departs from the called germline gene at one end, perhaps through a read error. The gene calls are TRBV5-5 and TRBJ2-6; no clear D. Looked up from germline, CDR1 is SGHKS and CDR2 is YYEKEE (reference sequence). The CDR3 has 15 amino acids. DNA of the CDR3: TGTGCCAGCAGCTTGGTTCGCTCTGGGGTCAACGTCCTGACTTTC. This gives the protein CASSLVRSGVNVLTF.

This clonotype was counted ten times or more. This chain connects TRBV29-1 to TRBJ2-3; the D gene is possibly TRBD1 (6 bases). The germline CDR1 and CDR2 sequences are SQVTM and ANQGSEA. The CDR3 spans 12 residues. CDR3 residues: CSSGTLTDTQYF. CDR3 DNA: TGCAGTTCCGGGACACTCACAGATACGCAGTATTTT.

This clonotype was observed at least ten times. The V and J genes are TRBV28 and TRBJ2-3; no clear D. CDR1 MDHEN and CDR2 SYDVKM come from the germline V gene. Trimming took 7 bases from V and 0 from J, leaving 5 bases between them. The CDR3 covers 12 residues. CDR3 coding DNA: TGTGCCAGCACGGGTAGCACAGATACGCAGTATTTT. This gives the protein CASTGSTDTQYF.

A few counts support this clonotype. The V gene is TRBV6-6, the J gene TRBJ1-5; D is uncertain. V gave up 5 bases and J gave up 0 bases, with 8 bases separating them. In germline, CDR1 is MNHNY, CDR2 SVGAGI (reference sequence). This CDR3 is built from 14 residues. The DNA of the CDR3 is TGTGCCAGCAGTGTGACACGTAGCAATCAGCCCCAGCATTTT. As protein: CASSVTRSNQPQHF.

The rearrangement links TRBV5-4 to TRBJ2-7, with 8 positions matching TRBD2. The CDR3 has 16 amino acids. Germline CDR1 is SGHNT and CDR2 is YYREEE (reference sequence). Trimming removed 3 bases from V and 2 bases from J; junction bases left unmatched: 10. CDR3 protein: CASSWKIAGPTYEQYF. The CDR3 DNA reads TGTGCCAGCAGCTGGAAGATAGCGGGACCGACCTACGAGCAGTACTTC.

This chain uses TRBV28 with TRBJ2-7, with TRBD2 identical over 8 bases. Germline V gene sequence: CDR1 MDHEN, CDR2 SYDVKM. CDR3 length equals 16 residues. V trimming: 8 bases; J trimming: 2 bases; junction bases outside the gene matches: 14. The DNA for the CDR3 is TGTGCCAGCGCTATGTTGACGGGAGGGCCGCCCTACGAGCAGTACTTC. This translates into CASAMLTGGPPYEQYF.

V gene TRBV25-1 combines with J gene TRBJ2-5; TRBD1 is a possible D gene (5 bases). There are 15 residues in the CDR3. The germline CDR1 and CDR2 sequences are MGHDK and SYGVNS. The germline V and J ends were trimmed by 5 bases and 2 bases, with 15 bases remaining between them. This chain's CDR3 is CASSQVGQAQETQYF. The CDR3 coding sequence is TGTGCCAGCAGTCAGGTGGGGCAAGCACAAGAGACCCAGTACTTC.

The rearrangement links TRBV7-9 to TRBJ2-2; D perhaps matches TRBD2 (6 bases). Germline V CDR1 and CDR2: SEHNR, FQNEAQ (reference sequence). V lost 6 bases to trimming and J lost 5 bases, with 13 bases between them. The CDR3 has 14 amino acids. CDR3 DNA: TGTGCCAGCAGTCGACTAGTTTTTACCGGGGAGCTGTTTTTT. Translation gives CASSRLVFTGELFF.

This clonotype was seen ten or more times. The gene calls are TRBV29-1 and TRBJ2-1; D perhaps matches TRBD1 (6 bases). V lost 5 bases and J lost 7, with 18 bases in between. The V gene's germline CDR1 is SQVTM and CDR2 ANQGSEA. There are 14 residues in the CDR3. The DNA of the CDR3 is TGCAGCGTTCAGACAACAGGGTCGGGAAATGAGCAGTTCTTC. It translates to CSVQTTGSGNEQFF.

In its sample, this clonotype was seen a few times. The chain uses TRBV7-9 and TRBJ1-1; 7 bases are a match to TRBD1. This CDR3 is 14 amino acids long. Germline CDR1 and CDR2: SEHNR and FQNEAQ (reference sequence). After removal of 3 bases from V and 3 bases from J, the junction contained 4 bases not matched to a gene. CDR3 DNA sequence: TGTGCCAGCAGCTTCCAGGGGGGGCACACTGAAGCTTTCTTT. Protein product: CASSFQGGHTEAFF.

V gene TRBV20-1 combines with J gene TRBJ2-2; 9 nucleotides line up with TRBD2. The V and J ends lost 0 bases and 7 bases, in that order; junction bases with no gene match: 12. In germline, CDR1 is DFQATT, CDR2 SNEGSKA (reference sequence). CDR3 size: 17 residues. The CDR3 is CSARDPSGAPFRGELFF. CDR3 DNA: TGCAGTGCTAGAGACCCTAGCGGGGCACCGTTCCGCGGGGAGCTGTTTTTT.

CDR3 bases: TGTGCCAGCAGCTTGTCACCGAAGGGTCCCCCGTACTTC. Translating gives CASSLSPKGPPYF. The genes are TRBV7-2 and TRBJ2-5; D is undetermined. Trimming shortened V by 3 bases and J by 13 bases, and 18 bases separated the two germline ends. CDR1 is SGHTA, CDR2 FQGNSA, per germline. The CDR3 is made up of 13 amino acids.

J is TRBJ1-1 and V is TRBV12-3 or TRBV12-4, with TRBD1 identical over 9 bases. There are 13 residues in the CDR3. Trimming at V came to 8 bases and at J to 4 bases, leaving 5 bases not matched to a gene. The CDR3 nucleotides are TGTGCCAGCCGGGGACAGGGACCCACTGAAGCTTTCTTT. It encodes CASRGQGPTEAFF.

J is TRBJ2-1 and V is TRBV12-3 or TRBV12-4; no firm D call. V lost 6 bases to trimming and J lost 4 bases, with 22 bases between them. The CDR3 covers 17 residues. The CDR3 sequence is CASSPSVAALSYNEQFF. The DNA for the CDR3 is TGTGCCAGCAGCCCCTCGGTGGCGGCATTGTCTTACAATGAGCAGTTCTTC.

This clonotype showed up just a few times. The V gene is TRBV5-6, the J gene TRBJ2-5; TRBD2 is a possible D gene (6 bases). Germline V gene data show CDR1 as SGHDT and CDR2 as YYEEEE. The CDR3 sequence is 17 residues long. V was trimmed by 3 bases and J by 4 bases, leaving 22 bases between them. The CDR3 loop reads CASSSPAGAGTIETQYF. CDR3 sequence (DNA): TGTGCCAGCAGCTCTCCCGCCGGGGCGGGAACAATAGAGACCCAGTACTTC.

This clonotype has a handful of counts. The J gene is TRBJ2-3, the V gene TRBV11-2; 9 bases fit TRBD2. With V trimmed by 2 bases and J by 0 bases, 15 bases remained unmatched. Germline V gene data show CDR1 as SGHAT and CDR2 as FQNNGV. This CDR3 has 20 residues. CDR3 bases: TGTGCCAGCAGCTTAACGGCGGGAGGGGGGTATTACGCTAGCACAGATACGCAGTATTTT. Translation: CASSLTAGGGYYASTDTQYF.

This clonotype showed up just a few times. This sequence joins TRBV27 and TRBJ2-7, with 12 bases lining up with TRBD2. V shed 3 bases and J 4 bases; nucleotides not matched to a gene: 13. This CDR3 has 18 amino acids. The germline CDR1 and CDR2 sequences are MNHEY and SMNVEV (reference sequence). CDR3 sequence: CASSFRLAGDGSNYEQYF. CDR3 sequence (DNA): TGTGCCAGCAGTTTTAGACTAGCGGGAGACGGTTCTAATTACGAGCAGTACTTC.

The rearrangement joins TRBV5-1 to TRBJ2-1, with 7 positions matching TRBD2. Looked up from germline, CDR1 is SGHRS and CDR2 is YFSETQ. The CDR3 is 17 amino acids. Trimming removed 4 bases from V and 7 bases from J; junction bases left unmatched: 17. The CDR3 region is CASSLDASGNGRNEQFF. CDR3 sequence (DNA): TGCGCCAGCAGCCTGGACGCTAGCGGAAACGGAAGAAATGAGCAGTTCTTC.

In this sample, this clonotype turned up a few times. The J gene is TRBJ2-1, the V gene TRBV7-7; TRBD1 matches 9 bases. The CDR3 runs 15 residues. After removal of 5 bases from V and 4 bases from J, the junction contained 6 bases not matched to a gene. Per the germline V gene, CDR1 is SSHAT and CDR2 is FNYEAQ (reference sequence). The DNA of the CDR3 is TGTGCCAGCAGCGCAACAGGGGGCCCTTACAATGAGCAGTTCTTC. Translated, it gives CASSATGGPYNEQFF.